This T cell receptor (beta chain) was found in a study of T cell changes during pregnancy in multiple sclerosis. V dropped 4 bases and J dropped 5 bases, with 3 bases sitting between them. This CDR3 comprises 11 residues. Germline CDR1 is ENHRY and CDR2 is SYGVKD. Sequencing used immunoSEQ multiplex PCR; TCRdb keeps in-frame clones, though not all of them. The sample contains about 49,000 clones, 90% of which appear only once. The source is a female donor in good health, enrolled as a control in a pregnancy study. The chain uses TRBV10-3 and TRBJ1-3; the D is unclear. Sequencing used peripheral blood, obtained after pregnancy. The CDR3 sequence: CAISARNTIYF. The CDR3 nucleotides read TGTGCCATCAGTGCAAGAAACACCATATATTTT.